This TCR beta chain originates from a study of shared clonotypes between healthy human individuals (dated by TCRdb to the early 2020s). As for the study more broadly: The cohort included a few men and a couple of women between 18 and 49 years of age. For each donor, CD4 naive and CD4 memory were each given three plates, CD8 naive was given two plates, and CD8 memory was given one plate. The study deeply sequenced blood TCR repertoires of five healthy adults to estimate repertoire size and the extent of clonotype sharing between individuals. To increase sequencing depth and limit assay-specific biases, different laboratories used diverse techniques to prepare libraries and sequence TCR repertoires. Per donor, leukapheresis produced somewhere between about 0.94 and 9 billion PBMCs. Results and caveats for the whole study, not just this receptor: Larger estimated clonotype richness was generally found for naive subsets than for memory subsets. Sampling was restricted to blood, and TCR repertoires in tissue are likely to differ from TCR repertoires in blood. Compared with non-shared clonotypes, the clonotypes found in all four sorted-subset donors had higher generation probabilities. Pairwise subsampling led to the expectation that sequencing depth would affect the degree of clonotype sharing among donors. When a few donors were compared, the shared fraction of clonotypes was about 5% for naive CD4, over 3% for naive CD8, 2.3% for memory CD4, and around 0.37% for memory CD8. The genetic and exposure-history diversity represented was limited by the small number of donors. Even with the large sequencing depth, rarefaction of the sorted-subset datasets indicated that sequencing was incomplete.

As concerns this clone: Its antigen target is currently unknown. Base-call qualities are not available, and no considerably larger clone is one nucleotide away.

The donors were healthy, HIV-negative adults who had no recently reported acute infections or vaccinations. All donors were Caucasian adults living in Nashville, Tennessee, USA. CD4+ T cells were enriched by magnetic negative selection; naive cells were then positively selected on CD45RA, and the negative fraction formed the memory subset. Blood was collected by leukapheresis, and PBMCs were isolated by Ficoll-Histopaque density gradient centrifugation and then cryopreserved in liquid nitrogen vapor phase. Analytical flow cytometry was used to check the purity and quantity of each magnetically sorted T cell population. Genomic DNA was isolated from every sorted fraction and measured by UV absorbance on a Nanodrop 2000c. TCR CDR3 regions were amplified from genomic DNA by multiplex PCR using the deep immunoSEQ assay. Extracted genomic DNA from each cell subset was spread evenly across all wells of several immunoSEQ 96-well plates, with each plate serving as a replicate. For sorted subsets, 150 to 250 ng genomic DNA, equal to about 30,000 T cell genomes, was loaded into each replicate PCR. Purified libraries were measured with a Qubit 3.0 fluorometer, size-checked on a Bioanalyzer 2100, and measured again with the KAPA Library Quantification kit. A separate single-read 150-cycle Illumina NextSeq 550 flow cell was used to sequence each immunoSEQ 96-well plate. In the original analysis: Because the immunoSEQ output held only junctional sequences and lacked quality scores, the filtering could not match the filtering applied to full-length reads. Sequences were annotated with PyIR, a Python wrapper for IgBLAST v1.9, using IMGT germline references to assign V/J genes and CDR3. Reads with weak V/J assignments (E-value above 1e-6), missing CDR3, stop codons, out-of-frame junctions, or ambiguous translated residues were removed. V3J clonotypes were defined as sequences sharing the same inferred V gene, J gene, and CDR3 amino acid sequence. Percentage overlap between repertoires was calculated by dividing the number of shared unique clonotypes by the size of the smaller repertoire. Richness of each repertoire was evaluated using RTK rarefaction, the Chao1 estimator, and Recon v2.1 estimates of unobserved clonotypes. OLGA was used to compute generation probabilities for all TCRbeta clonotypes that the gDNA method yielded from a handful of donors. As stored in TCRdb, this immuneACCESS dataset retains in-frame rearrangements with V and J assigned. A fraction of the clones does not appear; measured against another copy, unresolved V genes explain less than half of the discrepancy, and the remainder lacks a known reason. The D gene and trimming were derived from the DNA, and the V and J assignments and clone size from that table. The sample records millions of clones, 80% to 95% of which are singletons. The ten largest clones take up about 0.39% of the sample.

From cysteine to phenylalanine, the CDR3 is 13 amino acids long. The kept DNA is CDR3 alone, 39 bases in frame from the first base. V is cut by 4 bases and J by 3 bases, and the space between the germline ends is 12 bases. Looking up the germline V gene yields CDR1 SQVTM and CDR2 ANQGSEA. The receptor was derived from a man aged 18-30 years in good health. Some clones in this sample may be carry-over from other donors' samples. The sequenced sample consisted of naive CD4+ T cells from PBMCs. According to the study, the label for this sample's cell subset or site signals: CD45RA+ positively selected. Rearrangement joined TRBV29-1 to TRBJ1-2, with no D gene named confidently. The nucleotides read TGCAGCGTTGGGAGACGCCTAGACTATGGCTACACCTTC. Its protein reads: CSVGRRLDYGYTF.